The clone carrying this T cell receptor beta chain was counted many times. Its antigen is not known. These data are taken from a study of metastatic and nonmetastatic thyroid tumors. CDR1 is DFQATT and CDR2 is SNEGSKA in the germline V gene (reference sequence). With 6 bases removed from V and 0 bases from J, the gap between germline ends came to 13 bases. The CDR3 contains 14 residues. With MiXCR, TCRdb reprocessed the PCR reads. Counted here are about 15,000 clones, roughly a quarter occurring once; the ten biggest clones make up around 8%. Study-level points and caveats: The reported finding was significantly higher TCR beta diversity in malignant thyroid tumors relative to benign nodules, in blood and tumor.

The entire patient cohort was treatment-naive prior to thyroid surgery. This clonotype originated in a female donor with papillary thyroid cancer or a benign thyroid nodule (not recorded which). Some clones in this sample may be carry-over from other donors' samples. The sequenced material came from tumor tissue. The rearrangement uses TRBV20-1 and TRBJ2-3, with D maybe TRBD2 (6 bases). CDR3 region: CSARTTASTDTQYF. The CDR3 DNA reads TGCAGTGCCCGGACTACTGCTAGCACAGATACGCAGTATTTT.